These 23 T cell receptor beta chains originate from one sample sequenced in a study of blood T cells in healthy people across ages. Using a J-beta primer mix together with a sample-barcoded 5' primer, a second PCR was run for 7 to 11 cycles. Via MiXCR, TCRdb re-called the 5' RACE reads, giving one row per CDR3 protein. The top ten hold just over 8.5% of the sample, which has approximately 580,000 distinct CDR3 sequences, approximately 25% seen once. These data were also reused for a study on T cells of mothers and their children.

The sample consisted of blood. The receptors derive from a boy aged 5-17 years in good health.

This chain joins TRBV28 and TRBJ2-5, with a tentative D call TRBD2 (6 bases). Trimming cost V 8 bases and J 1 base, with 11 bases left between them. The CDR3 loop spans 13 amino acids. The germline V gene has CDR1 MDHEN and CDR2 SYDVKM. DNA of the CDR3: TGTGCCAGCGTCCTCGGGGGCCAAGAGACCCAGTACTTC. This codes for CASVLGGQETQYF.

This CDR3 reads CASSQEVRNTIYF. CDR3 coding DNA: TGCGCCAGCAGCCAAGAGGTCCGAAACACCATATATTTT. This chain uses TRBV4-1 with TRBJ1-3; no firm D call. This CDR3 is built from 13 residues. The V end lost 0 bases, the J end lost 5 bases, and 5 bases lay between the germline ends. Germline lookup yields CDR1 MGHRA and CDR2 YSYEKL.

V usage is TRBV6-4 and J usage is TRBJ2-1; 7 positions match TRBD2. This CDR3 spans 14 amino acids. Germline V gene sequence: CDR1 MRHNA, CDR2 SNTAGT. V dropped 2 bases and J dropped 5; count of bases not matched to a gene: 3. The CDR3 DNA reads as TGTGCCAGCAGTGACGCTAGCGGAAACAATGAGCAGTTCTTC. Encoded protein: CASSDASGNNEQFF.

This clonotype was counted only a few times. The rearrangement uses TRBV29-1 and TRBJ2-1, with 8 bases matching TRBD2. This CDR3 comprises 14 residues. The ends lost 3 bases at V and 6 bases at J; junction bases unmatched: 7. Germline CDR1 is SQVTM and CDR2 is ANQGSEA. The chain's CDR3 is CSVEALAARNEQFF. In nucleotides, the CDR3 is TGCAGCGTTGAGGCACTAGCGGCTCGCAATGAGCAGTTCTTC.

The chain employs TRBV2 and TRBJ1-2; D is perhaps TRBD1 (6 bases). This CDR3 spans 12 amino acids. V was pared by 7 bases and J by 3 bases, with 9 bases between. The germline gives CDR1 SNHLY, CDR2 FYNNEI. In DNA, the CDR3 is TGTGCCAGCATGAGGGGGGACTATGGCTACACCTTC. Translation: CASMRGDYGYTF.

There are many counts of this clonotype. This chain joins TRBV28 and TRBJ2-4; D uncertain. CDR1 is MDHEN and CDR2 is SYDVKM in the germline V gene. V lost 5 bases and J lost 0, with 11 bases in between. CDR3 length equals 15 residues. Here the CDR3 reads CASSLSGSAKNIQYF. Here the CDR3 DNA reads TGTGCCAGCAGTCTTTCGGGCTCAGCCAAAAACATTCAGTACTTC.

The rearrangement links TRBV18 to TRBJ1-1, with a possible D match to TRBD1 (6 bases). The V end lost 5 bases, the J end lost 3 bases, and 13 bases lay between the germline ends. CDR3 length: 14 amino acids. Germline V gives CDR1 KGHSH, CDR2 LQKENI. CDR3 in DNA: TGTGCCAGCTCAGTACAGGGAATAGACACTGAAGCTTTCTTT. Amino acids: CASSVQGIDTEAFF.

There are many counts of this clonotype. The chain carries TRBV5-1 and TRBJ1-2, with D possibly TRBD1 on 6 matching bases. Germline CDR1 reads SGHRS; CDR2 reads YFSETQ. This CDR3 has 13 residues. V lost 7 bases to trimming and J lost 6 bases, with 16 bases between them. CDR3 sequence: CASGQGRGNGYTF. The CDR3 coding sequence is TGCGCCAGCGGCCAGGGGCGCGGGAATGGCTACACCTTC.

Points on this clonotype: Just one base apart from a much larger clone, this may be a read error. The DNA for the CDR3 is TGCGCCAGCAGCCAAGATTCGGGGGTTGGGGCCAACGTCCTGACTTTC. Translated: CASSQDSGVGANVLTF. This chain joins TRBV4-3 and TRBJ2-6; the D gene is possibly TRBD2 (6 bases). Germline CDR1 is LGHNA and CDR2 is YSLEER. The CDR3 has 16 amino acids. V gave up 0 bases and J gave up 3 bases, with 9 bases separating them.

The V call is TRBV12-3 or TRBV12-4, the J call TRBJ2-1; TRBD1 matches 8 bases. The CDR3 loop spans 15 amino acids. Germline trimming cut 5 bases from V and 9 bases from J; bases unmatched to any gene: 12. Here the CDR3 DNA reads TGTGCCAGCAGTATAGGACAGGGAATTGGAATTGAGCAGTTCTTC. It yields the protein CASSIGQGIGIEQFF.

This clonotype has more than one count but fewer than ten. The CDR3 sequence: CASSDRGLYEQYF. CDR3 DNA: TGTGCCAGCAGTGACAGGGGTCTCTACGAGCAGTACTTC. This chain joins TRBV2 and TRBJ2-7; a weak D match, TRBD1 (6 bases). V was cut by 3 bases and J by 3 bases, with 9 bases left in between. The germline V gene encodes CDR1 SNHLY and CDR2 FYNNEI. The CDR3 runs 13 residues.

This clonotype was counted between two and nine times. This chain's CDR3 is CASSEAYLAGANTDTQYF. CDR3 DNA sequence: TGTGCCAGCAGTGAAGCGTATCTAGCGGGGGCCAACACAGATACGCAGTATTTT. The rearrangement joins TRBV6-1 to TRBJ2-3; 10 positions match TRBD2. The CDR3 sequence is 18 residues long. The germline V gene has CDR1 MNHNS and CDR2 SASEGT. Unmatched junction bases numbered 8, after V lost 0 bases and J lost 2 bases.

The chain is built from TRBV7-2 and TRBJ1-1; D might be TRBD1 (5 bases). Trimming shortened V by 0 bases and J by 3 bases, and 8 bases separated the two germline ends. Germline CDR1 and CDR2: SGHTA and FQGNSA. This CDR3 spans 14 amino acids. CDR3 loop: CASSLAARDTEAFF. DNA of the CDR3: TGTGCCAGCAGCTTAGCGGCCAGGGACACTGAAGCTTTCTTT.

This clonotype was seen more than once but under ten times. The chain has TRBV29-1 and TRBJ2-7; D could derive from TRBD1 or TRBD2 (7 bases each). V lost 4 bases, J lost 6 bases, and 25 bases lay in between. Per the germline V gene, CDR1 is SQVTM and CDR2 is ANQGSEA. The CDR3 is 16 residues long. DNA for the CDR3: TGCAGCGTTGCCCTCTGGGGGGGGGGACAGTCAGGCGAGCAGTACTTC. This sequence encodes CSVALWGGGQSGEQYF.

The CDR3 reads CASSVGGTEAFF. Here the CDR3 DNA reads TGTGCCAGCAGTGTTGGCGGTACTGAAGCTTTCTTT. The V call is TRBV2, the J call TRBJ1-1; the D is unclear. The CDR3 sequence is 12 residues long. The V gene lost 4 bases and the J gene lost 5 bases, with 8 bases spanning the gap. CDR1 and CDR2 (germline): SNHLY, FYNNEI.

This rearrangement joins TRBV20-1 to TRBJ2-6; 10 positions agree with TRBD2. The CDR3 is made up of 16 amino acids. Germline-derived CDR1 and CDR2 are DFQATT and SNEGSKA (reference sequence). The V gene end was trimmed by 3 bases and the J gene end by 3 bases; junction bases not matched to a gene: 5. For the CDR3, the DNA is TGCAGTGCTAGGAGCGGGAGGGCCAGTGGGGCCAACGTCCTGACTTTC. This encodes CSARSGRASGANVLTF.

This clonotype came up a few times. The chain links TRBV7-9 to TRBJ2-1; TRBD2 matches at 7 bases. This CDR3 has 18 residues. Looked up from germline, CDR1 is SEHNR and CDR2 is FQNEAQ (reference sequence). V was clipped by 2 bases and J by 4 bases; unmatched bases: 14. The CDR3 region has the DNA TGTGCCAGCAGCTTACCTTCCACTACTAGCGCGAATTACAATGAGCAGTTCTTC. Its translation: CASSLPSTTSANYNEQFF.

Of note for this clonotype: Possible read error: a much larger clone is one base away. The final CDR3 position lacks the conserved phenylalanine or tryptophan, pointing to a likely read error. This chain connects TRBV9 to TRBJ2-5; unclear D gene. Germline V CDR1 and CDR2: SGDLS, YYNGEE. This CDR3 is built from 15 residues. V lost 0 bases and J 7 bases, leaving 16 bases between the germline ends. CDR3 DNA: TGTGCCAGCAGCGTAGGGAATGGTTGGCGAGGGACCCAGTACCTC. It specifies CASSVGNGWRGTQYL.

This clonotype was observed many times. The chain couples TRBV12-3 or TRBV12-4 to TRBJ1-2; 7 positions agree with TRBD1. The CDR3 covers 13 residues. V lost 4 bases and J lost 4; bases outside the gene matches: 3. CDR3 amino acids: CASSSGTVYGYTF. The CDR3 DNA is TGTGCCAGCAGTTCAGGGACAGTCTATGGCTACACCTTC.

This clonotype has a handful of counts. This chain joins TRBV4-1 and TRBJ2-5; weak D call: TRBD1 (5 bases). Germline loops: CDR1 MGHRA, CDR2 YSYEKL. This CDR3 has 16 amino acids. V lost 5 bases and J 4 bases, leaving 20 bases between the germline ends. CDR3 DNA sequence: TGCGCCAGCAGCACCGTGCGGCGCAGGGTTGGAGAGACCCAGTACTTC. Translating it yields CASSTVRRRVGETQYF.

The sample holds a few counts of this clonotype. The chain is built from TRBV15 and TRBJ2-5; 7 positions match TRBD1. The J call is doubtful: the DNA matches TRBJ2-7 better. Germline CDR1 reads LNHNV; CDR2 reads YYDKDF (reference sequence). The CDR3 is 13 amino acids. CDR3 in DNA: TGTGCCACCAGGCTAACAGGGGACTACGAGCAGTACTTC. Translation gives CATRLTGDYEQYF.

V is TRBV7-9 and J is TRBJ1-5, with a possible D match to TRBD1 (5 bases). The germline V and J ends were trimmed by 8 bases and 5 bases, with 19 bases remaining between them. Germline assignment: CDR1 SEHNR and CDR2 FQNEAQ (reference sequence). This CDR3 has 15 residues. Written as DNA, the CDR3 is TGTGCCAGCGGTCACGGGGGATTTGGGGATCAGCCCCAGCATTTT. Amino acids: CASGHGGFGDQPQHF.

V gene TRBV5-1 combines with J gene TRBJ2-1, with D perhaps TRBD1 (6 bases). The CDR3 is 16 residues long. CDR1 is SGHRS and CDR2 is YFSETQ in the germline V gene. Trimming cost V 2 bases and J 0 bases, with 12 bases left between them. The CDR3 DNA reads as TGCGCCAGCAGCTTTACAGGGTCTAGCTCCTACAATGAGCAGTTCTTC. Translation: CASSFTGSSSYNEQFF.